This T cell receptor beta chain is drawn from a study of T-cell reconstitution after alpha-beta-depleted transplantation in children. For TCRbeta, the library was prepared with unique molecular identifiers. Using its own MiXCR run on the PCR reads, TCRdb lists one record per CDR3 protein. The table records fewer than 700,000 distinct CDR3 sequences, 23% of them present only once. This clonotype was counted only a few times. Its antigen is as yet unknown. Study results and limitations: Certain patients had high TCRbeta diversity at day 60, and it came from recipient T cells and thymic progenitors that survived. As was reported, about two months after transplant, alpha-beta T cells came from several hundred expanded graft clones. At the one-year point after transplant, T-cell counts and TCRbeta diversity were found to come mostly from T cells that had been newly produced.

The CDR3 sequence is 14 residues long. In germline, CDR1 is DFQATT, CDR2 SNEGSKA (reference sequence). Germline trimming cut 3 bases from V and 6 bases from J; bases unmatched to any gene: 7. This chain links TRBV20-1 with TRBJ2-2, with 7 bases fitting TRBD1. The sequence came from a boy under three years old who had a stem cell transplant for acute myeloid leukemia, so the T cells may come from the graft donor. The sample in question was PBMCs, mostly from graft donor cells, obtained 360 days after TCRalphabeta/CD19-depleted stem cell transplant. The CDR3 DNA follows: TGCAGTGCTAGGGCCCCGACAGGGTCCGGGGAGCTGTTTTTT. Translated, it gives CSARAPTGSGELFF.